This T cell receptor (beta chain) emerged from a study of OX40 agonist ivuxolimab in advanced cancers. Study in general: Males comprised 70% to 90% of the group, whose mean age was roughly 64 years (range about 20 to 85). Study results and limitations: At 0.1 to 3.0 mg/kg and by week 6, CD4+ and CD8+ T cells in the blood had expanded clonally. The work left the antigen specificity of expanded peripheral T cells undetermined.

Assay used: immunoSEQ multiplex PCR; TCRdb lists only in-frame clones, some missing. The table includes about 83,000 clones, less than 95% detected once. CDR3 length equals 14 residues. V lost 2 bases to trimming and J lost 4 bases, with 13 bases between them. The germline CDR1 and CDR2 sequences are SGDLS and YYNGEE. A remark on this clone: Its antigen is still unknown.

Sequenced here: CD4+ or CD8+ T cells sorted from blood, sampled in a trial of the OX40 agonist ivuxolimab. This receptor was obtained from an adult with an advanced solid tumor such as melanoma, head and neck, liver or kidney cancer. The V and J genes are TRBV9 and TRBJ2-7, with D unclear. CDR3 nucleotides: TGTGCCAGCAGCGTTAACCAGAATTTTTACGAGCAGTACTTC. Translation gives CASSVNQNFYEQYF.